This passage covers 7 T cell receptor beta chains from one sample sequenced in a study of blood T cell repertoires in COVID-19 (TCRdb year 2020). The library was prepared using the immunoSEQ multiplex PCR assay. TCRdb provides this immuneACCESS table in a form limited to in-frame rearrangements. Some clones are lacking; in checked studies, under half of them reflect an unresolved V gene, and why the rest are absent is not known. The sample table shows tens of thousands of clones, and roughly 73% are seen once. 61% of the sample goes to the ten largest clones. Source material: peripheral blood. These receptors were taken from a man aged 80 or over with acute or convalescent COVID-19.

The CDR3 sequence is CASSPNRGTSGQFF. CDR3 bases: TGTGCCAGCAGTCCCAATCGGGGGACTAGCGGGCAGTTCTTC. The rearrangement joins TRBV27 to TRBJ2-1; 11 positions match TRBD2. V shed 5 bases, J shed 12 bases, and the junction held 9 bases outside the gene matches. This CDR3 is built from 14 residues. CDR1 and CDR2 from the germline V gene are MNHEY and SMNVEV (reference sequence).

The CDR3 nucleotides read TGTGCCAGTAAAGGAAGCGGCTTAAGCTCTGGGGCCAACGTCCTGACTTTC. This encodes CASKGSGLSSGANVLTF. V usage is TRBV3-1 (or the pseudogene TRBV3-2) and J usage is TRBJ2-6; D is possibly TRBD2 (5 bases). This CDR3 has 17 residues. V shed 9 bases and J shed 0 bases, with 18 bases lying between them. CDR1 LGHDT and CDR2 YNNKEL come from the germline V gene (reference sequence).

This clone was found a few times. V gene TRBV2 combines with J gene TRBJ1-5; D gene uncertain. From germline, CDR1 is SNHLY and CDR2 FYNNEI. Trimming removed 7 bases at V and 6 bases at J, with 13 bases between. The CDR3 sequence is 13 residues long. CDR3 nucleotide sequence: TGTGCCAGCACTCAGGCCGGTGGTCAGCCCCAGCATTTT. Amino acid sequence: CASTQAGGQPQHF.

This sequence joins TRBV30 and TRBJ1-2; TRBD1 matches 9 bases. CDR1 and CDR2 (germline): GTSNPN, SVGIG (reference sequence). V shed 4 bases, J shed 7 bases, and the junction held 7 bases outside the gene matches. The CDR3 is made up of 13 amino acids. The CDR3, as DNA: TGTGCCTGGAACGCCGACAGGGGGTTTGGCTACACCTTC. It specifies CAWNADRGFGYTF.

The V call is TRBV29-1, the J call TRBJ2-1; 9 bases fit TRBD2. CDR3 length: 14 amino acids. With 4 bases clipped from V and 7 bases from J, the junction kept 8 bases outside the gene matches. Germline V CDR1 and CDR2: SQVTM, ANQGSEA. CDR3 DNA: TGCAGCGTTGCGGCGGGAGGGCAAAAGAATGAGCAGTTCTTC. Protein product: CSVAAGGQKNEQFF.

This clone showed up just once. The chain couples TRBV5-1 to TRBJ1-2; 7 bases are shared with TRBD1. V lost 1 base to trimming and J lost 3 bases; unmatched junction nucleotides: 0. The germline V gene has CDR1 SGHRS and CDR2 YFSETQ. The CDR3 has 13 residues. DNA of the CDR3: TGCGCCAGCAGCTTGCAGGGGGACTATGGCTACACCTTC. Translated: CASSLQGDYGYTF. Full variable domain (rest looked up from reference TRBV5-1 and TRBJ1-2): KAGVTQTPRYLIKTRGQQVTLSCSPISGHRSVSWYQQTPGQGLQFLFEYFSETQRNKGNFPGRFSGRQFSNSRSEMNVSTLELGDSALYLCASSLQGDYGYTFGSGTRLTVV.

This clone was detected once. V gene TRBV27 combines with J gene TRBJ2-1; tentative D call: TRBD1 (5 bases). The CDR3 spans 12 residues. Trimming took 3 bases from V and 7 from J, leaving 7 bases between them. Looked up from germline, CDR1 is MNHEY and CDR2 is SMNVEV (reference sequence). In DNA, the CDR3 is TGTGCCAGCAGTTTTAGGGGTAATGAGCAGTTCTTC. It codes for CASSFRGNEQFF.